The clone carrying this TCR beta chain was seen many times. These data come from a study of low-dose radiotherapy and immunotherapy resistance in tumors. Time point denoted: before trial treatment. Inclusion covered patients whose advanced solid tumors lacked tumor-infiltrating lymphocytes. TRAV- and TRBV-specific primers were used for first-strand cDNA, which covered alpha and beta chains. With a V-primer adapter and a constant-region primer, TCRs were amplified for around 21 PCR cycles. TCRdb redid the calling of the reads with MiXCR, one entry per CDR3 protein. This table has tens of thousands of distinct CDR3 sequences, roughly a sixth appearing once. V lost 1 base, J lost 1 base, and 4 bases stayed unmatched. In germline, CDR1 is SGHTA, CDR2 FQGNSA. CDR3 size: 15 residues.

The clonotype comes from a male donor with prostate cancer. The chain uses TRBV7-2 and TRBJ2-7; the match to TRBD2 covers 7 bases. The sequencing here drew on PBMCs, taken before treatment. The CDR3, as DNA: TGTGCCAGCAGCTTAGACGGGGGAGGGTCCTACGAGCAGTACTTC. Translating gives CASSLDGGGSYEQYF.